The 15 T cell receptor beta chains presented below share a single source sample, sequenced in a study of T cell changes during pregnancy in multiple sclerosis. The protocol was immunoSEQ multiplex PCR, while the TCRdb copy is restricted to in-frame clones and leaves out a portion. Here the sample spans approximately 34,000 clones, around nine tenths being singletons. The sequencing here drew on CD8+ T cells from peripheral blood mononuclear cells, taken before pregnancy. All receptors come from a female donor with multiple sclerosis, enrolled in a pregnancy study.

The rearrangement joins TRBV6-5 to TRBJ2-5; perhaps TRBD2 as D (5 bases). Trimming shortened V by 7 bases and J by 4 bases, and 19 bases separated the two germline ends. The germline V gene has CDR1 MNHEY and CDR2 SVGAGI. The CDR3 runs to 15 residues. Written as DNA, the CDR3 is TGTGCCAGCACCCAAGGAGGCGGTTCGGGAGAGACCCAGTACTTC. Protein sequence: CASTQGGGSGETQYF.

Concerning this clone itself: The same CDR3 can be traced to other DNA sequences in this sample. The V and J genes are TRBV14 and TRBJ2-3; unclear D gene. Germline CDR1 and CDR2: SGHDN and FVKESK. The V end lost 4 bases, the J end lost 2 bases, and 4 bases lay between the germline ends. The CDR3 runs to 12 residues. CDR3 sequence (DNA): TGTGCCAGCAGCCTATTCACAGATACGCAGTATTTT. This translates into CASSLFTDTQYF.

This chain connects TRBV4-3 to TRBJ1-1; 7 bases are shared with TRBD1. The CDR3 contains 14 residues. Germline V lookup: CDR1 LGHNA, CDR2 YSLEER. Trimming at V came to 0 bases and at J to 5 bases, leaving 3 bases not matched to a gene. In DNA, the CDR3 is TGCGCCAGCAGCCAAGACAGGGGGTGGACTGAAGCTTTCTTT. It specifies CASSQDRGWTEAFF.

In this sample, this clone turned up once. The chain links TRBV11-3 to TRBJ2-7; D not resolved. The CDR3 consists of 13 residues. Germline CDR1 is SGHNT and CDR2 is YENEEA. V lost 1 base and J lost 6, with 10 bases in between. This CDR3 reads CASSLGGASEQYF. DNA for the CDR3: TGTGCCAGCAGCTTAGGAGGAGCGAGCGAGCAGTACTTC.

The chain combines TRBV5-5 with TRBJ1-2; possible D gene TRBD1, 5 bases. This CDR3 is built from 18 residues. CDR1 and CDR2 from the germline V gene are SGHKS and YYEKEE (reference sequence). Trimming shortened V by 3 bases and J by 3 bases, and 24 bases separated the two germline ends. DNA for the CDR3: TGTGCCAGCAGCTCCACTGCCAGGGCGCGGGGGAGTGACTATGGCTACACCTTC. Translation: CASSSTARARGSDYGYTF.

The chain carries TRBV6-6 and TRBJ1-1; no definite D call. Germline CDR1 is MNHNY and CDR2 is SVGAGI (reference sequence). The CDR3 has 14 amino acids. Trimming took 2 bases from V and 2 from J, leaving 9 bases between them. The CDR3 DNA follows: TGTGCCAGCAGTTACACGACGGGAAACACTGAAGCTTTCTTT. Amino acid sequence: CASSYTTGNTEAFF.

This rearrangement joins TRBV7-6 to TRBJ2-7, with D maybe TRBD1 (5 bases). CDR3 length equals 14 residues. The ends were cut back, 5 bases at V and 5 bases at J, with 16 bases in the middle. Germline-derived CDR1 and CDR2 are SGHVS and FNYEAQ. The CDR3 loop reads CASSVWAGPHEQYF. The CDR3 DNA reads as TGTGCCAGCAGCGTATGGGCAGGGCCCCACGAGCAGTACTTC.

The chain recombines TRBV28 with TRBJ2-7; TRBD1 matches 8 bases. Trimming took 3 bases from V and 0 from J; bases not matched to a gene: 4. The CDR3 contains 15 residues. Germline CDR1 is MDHEN and CDR2 is SYDVKM. For the CDR3, the DNA is TGTGCCAGCAGTTTTGGACAGGGTGGCTCCTACGAGCAGTACTTC. This sequence encodes CASSFGQGGSYEQYF.

Within the sample, this clone is medium-sized (0.01 to 0.1%). This chain uses TRBV30 with TRBJ1-1; D perhaps matches TRBD1 (5 bases). V lost 4 bases, J lost 4 bases, and 10 bases lay in between. The CDR3 runs 12 residues. Germline values: CDR1 GTSNPN, CDR2 SVGIG (reference sequence). The CDR3 DNA reads as TGTGCCTGGACCTGGGGGGTCACTGAAGCTTTCTTT. Encoded protein: CAWTWGVTEAFF. The variable domain in full, with the rest retrieved from reference TRBV30 and TRBJ1-1, is SQTIHQWPATLVQPVGSPLSLECTVEGTSNPNLYWYRQAAGRGLQLLFYSVGIGQISSEVPQNLSASRPQDRQFILSSKKLLLSDSGFYLCAWTWGVTEAFFGQGTRLTVV.

The chain is built from TRBV25-1 and TRBJ2-6; D not resolved. CDR1 is MGHDK and CDR2 is SYGVNS in the germline V gene. This CDR3 is built from 12 residues. V was trimmed by 0 bases and J by 12 bases, leaving 6 bases between them. CDR3 bases: TGTGCCAGCAGTGAATATTTCGGCGTCCTGACTTTC. Its protein is CASSEYFGVLTF. The entire variable domain, with the rest obtained from reference TRBV25-1 and TRBJ2-6, is as follows: EADIYQTPRYLVIGTGKKITLECSQTMGHDKMYWYQQDPGMELHLIHYSYGVNSTEKGDLSSESTVSRIRTEHFPLTLESARPSHTSQYLCASSEYFGVLTFGAGSRLTVL.

This clone was counted between two and nine times. The J gene is TRBJ2-7, the V gene TRBV5-1; 9 nucleotides align to TRBD1. From germline, CDR1 is SGHRS and CDR2 YFSETQ. The V segment lost 0 bases and the J segment 5 bases; nucleotides outside the gene matches: 9. There are 16 residues in the CDR3. In nucleotides, the CDR3 is TGCGCCAGCAGCTTGGACCCCAGGACAGGGGTTAACGAGCAGTACTTC. Protein product: CASSLDPRTGVNEQYF.

The rearrangement uses TRBV7-9 and TRBJ2-7, with D possibly being TRBD1 (6 bases). CDR3 size: 14 residues. Per germline, CDR1 SEHNR and CDR2 FQNEAQ (reference sequence). The germline V and J ends were trimmed by 2 bases and 4 bases, with 12 bases remaining between them. CDR3 nucleotides: TGTGCCAGCAGCTTAACGACAGGCCCGTACGAGCAGTACTTC. Translated, it gives CASSLTTGPYEQYF.

This chain connects TRBV9 to TRBJ1-1, with no clear D. Trimming cost V 5 bases and J 1 base, with 15 bases left between them. Germline V CDR1 and CDR2: SGDLS, YYNGEE. This CDR3 has 15 residues. CDR3 residues: CASSPDRGTNTEAFF. The CDR3 DNA sequence: TGTGCCAGCAGTCCCGATCGGGGTACGAACACTGAAGCTTTCTTT.

A single count supports this clone. The chain combines TRBV7-6 with TRBJ2-3, with TRBD2 identical over 7 bases. Germline assignment: CDR1 SGHVS and CDR2 FNYEAQ. The CDR3 runs to 15 residues. J lost 2 bases, V lost 0 bases, and 2 bases had no gene match. This CDR3 is CASSLAGGITDTQYF. CDR3 in DNA: TGTGCCAGCAGCTTAGCGGGGGGGATCACAGATACGCAGTATTTT. The full variable domain, its missing parts supplied by reference TRBV7-6 and TRBJ2-3, is GAGVSQSPRYKVTKRGQDVALRCDPISGHVSLYWYRQALGQGPEFLTYFNYEAQQDKSGLPNDRFSAERPEGSISTLTIQRTEQRDSAMYRCASSLAGGITDTQYFGPGTRLTVL.

This chain joins TRBV2 and TRBJ1-5; tentatively, D is TRBD1 (5 bases). This CDR3 contains 16 residues. V was shortened by 2 bases and J by 7 bases, with 18 bases between the two germline ends. The germline V gene encodes CDR1 SNHLY and CDR2 FYNNEI. CDR3 amino acids: CASSESTQGTNQPQHF. CDR3 nucleotides: TGTGCCAGCAGTGAATCGACCCAGGGCACCAACCAGCCCCAGCATTTT.